This TCR beta chain was profiled in a study of CDR3 diversity in severe acne. This clonotype was detected many times. CDR1 LNHDA and CDR2 SQIVND come from the germline V gene (reference sequence). This CDR3 comprises 14 residues. V lost 6 bases and J lost 2; bases outside the gene matches: 3. TCRdb fed the PCR reads into MiXCR, producing one record per CDR3 protein. The sample lists about 76,000 distinct CDR3 sequences, over 40% occurring once. The gene calls are TRBV19 and TRBJ2-1, with 8 bases lining up with TRBD2. Sequenced sample: blood. The origin of this receptor is a male donor in good health, without acne. The CDR3 spells CASSPGGPYNEQFF. Written as DNA, the CDR3 is TGTGCCAGTAGCCCGGGGGGGCCCTACAATGAGCAGTTCTTC.